These 17 T cell receptor beta chains share one sample of origin, sequenced in a study of blood T cell repertoires in COVID-19. Data came from immunoSEQ multiplex PCR; TCRdb stores just in-frame clones and leaves some out. The table lists some 70,000 clones, over 80% of them singletons. Sequencing input: peripheral blood. These receptors were collected from an elderly woman with active COVID-19.

The V and J genes are TRBV6-5 and TRBJ2-2, with D possibly being TRBD1 (5 bases). Germline loops: CDR1 MNHEY, CDR2 SVGAGI. With 10 bases removed from V and 8 bases from J, the gap between germline ends came to 17 bases. The CDR3 is 13 amino acids. CDR3 region: CATGRVVKGELFF. CDR3 sequence (DNA): TGTGCCACCGGCAGGGTAGTCAAAGGGGAGCTGTTTTTT.

The chain combines TRBV5-1 with TRBJ2-2; D possibly corresponds to TRBD1 (6 bases). Germline V gene lookup returns CDR1 SGHRS and CDR2 YFSETQ. The V end was cut by 2 bases, the J end by 9 bases, with 29 bases between. CDR3 length: 19 amino acids. The CDR3 is CASSFRDTGLWELGRELFF. In DNA form, the CDR3 reads TGCGCCAGCAGCTTTCGTGATACAGGGTTGTGGGAGTTGGGCCGGGAGCTGTTTTTT.

The gene calls are TRBV2 and TRBJ2-5; 8 positions match TRBD1. CDR1 is SNHLY, CDR2 FYNNEI, per germline. V dropped 6 bases and J dropped 3; count of bases not matched to a gene: 3. The CDR3 length is 13 residues. CDR3 protein: CASRTTGEETQYF. CDR3 DNA: TGTGCCAGCAGGACGACAGGGGAAGAGACCCAGTACTTC.

The chain has TRBV5-1 and TRBJ2-1; 11 nucleotides match TRBD2. From germline, CDR1 is SGHRS and CDR2 YFSETQ. V gave up 4 bases and J gave up 2 bases; unmatched junction bases: 8. The CDR3 has 17 amino acids. The CDR3 DNA sequence: TGCGCCAGCAGCAGAAATTTAGCGGGGGGGACCTACAATGAGCAGTTCTTC. This translates into CASSRNLAGGTYNEQFF.

This chain uses TRBV5-4 with TRBJ2-1; tentatively, D is TRBD1 (6 bases). The germline CDR1 and CDR2 sequences are SGHNT and YYREEE (reference sequence). The V end lost 2 bases, the J end lost 8 bases, and 8 bases lay between the germline ends. The CDR3 length is 12 residues. The CDR3 reads CASSFQGYEQFF. As DNA, the CDR3 is TGTGCCAGCAGCTTCCAGGGGTATGAGCAGTTCTTC.

CDR3 bases: TGTGCCAGCTCACCAACGAATTGGACAGGGACATCCTACAATGAGCAGTTCTTC. This codes for CASSPTNWTGTSYNEQFF. This chain links TRBV18 with TRBJ2-1; 8 bases match TRBD1. Germline CDR1 and CDR2: KGHSH and LQKENI. V lost 2 bases to trimming and J lost 1 base; unmatched junction nucleotides: 10. The CDR3 sequence is 18 residues long.

V is TRBV6-5 and J is TRBJ2-3, with TRBD2 identical over 10 bases. The CDR3 runs 15 residues. J gave up 1 base and V 10 bases, and 8 bases lay outside the gene matches. CDR1 is MNHEY and CDR2 is SVGAGI in the germline V gene. CDR3 amino acids: CATWGGTSGTDTQYF. CDR3 bases: TGTGCCACCTGGGGGGGGACTAGCGGCACAGATACGCAGTATTTT.

The rearrangement uses TRBV28 and TRBJ2-3, with 7 nucleotides matching TRBD2. The J segment lost 0 bases and the V segment lost 4 bases, leaving 7 bases of the junction unmatched. The CDR3 has 16 residues. The germline gives CDR1 MDHEN, CDR2 SYDVKM. Written as DNA, the CDR3 is TGTGCCAGCAGTTCGCTAGCGGCCCCGAGCACAGATACGCAGTATTTT. Translated: CASSSLAAPSTDTQYF.

The chain joins TRBV28 to TRBJ2-1; 7 bases align to TRBD2. The CDR3 spans 16 residues. Germline CDR1 MDHEN, CDR2 SYDVKM. V shed 6 bases and J 5 bases; nucleotides not matched to a gene: 13. Here the CDR3 reads CASSQMGMLADNEQFF. The CDR3 DNA reads as TGTGCCAGCAGCCAAATGGGAATGCTAGCGGACAATGAGCAGTTCTTC. The full variable domain, its missing parts supplied by reference TRBV28 and TRBJ2-1, is DVKVTQSSRYLVKRTGEKVFLECVQDMDHENMFWYRQDPGLGLRLIYFSYDVKMKEKGDIPEGYSVSREKKERFSLILESASTNQTSMYLCASSQMGMLADNEQFFGPGTRLTVL.

The chain joins TRBV19 to TRBJ2-3; 11 bases agree with TRBD2. The CDR3 totals 17 residues. Per the germline V gene, CDR1 is LNHDA and CDR2 is SQIVND (reference sequence). The V segment lost 3 bases and the J segment 4 bases; nucleotides outside the gene matches: 9. The CDR3 DNA reads as TGTGCCAGTAGTATTCCGACTAGCGGGATTGGGGCAGATACGCAGTATTTT. Protein: CASSIPTSGIGADTQYF.

The chain employs TRBV29-1 and TRBJ2-7, with 10 bases lining up with TRBD1. J gave up 4 bases and V 5 bases, and 5 bases lay outside the gene matches. The CDR3 has 13 amino acids. Germline lookup yields CDR1 SQVTM and CDR2 ANQGSEA. The CDR3, as DNA: TGCAGCGTTTCCGGGACAGGGGAGTACGAGCAGTACTTC. This translates into CSVSGTGEYEQYF.

The chain joins TRBV11-1 to TRBJ2-3, with D uncertain. The CDR3 sequence is 12 residues long. V gave up 6 bases and J gave up 7 bases, with 11 bases separating them. The germline CDR1 and CDR2 sequences are SGHAT and FQDESV (reference sequence). CDR3 sequence: CASSPDTHTQYF. DNA of the CDR3: TGTGCCAGCAGTCCTGACACCCATACGCAGTATTTT.

In DNA form, the CDR3 reads TGTGCCAGTAGAATGGACAGTTTAGCCTACAATGAGCAGTTCTTC. Residues: CASRMDSLAYNEQFF. V and J are TRBV19 and TRBJ2-1, with a weak D call TRBD1 (6 bases). V lost 6 bases to trimming and J lost 2 bases, with 14 bases between them. The CDR3 covers 15 residues. The germline CDR1 and CDR2 sequences are LNHDA and SQIVND (reference sequence).

The chain uses TRBV5-1 and TRBJ1-4; D may be TRBD1 (5 bases). Germline CDR1 is SGHRS and CDR2 is YFSETQ. V gave up 5 bases and J gave up 3 bases, with 11 bases separating them. The CDR3 is made up of 14 amino acids. The DNA for the CDR3 is TGCGCCAGCAGTCCAGGGTGGGCTAATGAAAAACTGTTTTTT. Protein product: CASSPGWANEKLFF. Combining the CDR3 with reference TRBV5-1 and TRBJ1-4 gives the whole variable domain KAGVTQTPRYLIKTRGQQVTLSCSPISGHRSVSWYQQTPGQGLQFLFEYFSETQRNKGNFPGRFSGRQFSNSRSEMNVSTLELGDSALYLCASSPGWANEKLFFGSGTQLSVL.

The chain joins TRBV2 to TRBJ1-5; no firm D call. Trimming removed 2 bases at V and 6 bases at J, with 17 bases between. This CDR3 comprises 16 residues. Germline V gene data show CDR1 as SNHLY and CDR2 as FYNNEI. Here the CDR3 reads CASSEMSRLISQPQHF. As DNA, the CDR3 is TGTGCCAGCAGTGAAATGAGTCGACTTATAAGTCAGCCCCAGCATTTT.

This chain uses TRBV9 with TRBJ2-7; 14 positions match TRBD2. With 4 bases clipped from V and 3 bases from J, the junction kept 3 bases outside the gene matches. The CDR3 runs 15 residues. The germline CDR1 and CDR2 sequences are SGDLS and YYNGEE. CDR3 bases: TGTGCCAGCAGCATGGGACTAGCGGGAGACTACGAGCAGTACTTC. Translation: CASSMGLAGDYEQYF.

This chain uses TRBV18 with TRBJ2-2, with 15 bases identical to TRBD2. The CDR3 contains 20 residues. Losses at the gene ends were 0 bases for V and 5 bases for J; bases not matched to a gene: 10. Looked up from germline, CDR1 is KGHSH and CDR2 is LQKENI. Written as DNA, the CDR3 is TGTGCCAGCTCACCACCAGGACTAGCGGGAGGGCCTTTTGGAACCGGGGAGCTGTTTTTT. Its translation is CASSPPGLAGGPFGTGELFF. Filled out from reference TRBV18 and TRBJ2-2, the complete variable domain reads NAGVMQNPRHLVRRRGQEARLRCSPMKGHSHVYWYRQLPEEGLKFMVYLQKENIIDESGMPKERFSAEFPKEGPSILRIQQVVRGDSAAYFCASSPPGLAGGPFGTGELFFGEGSRLTVL.